This TCR beta chain was documented in a study of T cell changes during pregnancy in multiple sclerosis. Deletions cut 7 bases from V and 8 bases from J, with 8 bases between. The CDR3 extends over 11 amino acids. CDR1 is MGHRA and CDR2 is YSYEKL in the germline V gene. Profiling relied on immunoSEQ multiplex PCR, and the TCRdb table lists in-frame clones only, not all of them. The profile shows tens of thousands of clones, about 91% of them singletons. The rearrangement uses TRBV4-1 and TRBJ1-4; possible D gene TRBD1, 5 bases. This clonotype was obtained from a female donor with multiple sclerosis, enrolled in a pregnancy study. This sample comprised peripheral blood, obtained before pregnancy. The CDR3 region is CASTGGEKLFF. In DNA form, the CDR3 reads TGCGCCAGCACCGGGGGGGAAAAACTGTTTTTT.